The 24 T cell receptor beta chains given below trace back to one sample, sequenced in a study of blood T cell repertoires in COVID-19. The method was immunoSEQ multiplex PCR; TCRdb's version includes in-frame clones alone and lacks a portion of them. The sample consists of 250,000 to 350,000 clones, about 85% of them appearing once. Sequencing was carried out using peripheral blood. The receptors here all came from a man aged 18 to 30 with active or convalescent COVID-19.

The rearrangement joins TRBV11-2 to TRBJ2-7, with D maybe TRBD1 (6 bases). Germline CDR1 reads SGHAT; CDR2 reads FQNNGV. The CDR3 has 14 amino acids. V shed 3 bases and J shed 6 bases, with 15 bases lying between them. The CDR3 DNA sequence: TGTGCCAGCAGCTTGTCGGACAGCAAAACCGAGCAGTACTTC. It specifies CASSLSDSKTEQYF. Complete variable domain (other parts from reference TRBV11-2 and TRBJ2-7): EAGVAQSPRYKIIEKRQSVAFWCNPISGHATLYWYQQILGQGPKLLIQFQNNGVVDDSQLPKDRFSAERLKGVDSTLKIQPAKLEDSAVYLCASSLSDSKTEQYFGPGTRLTVT.

This clone was observed a single time. The rearrangement uses TRBV25-1 and TRBJ1-4, with TRBD1 matching over 12 bases. Germline values: CDR1 MGHDK, CDR2 SYGVNS. The CDR3 contains 15 residues. Germline trimming cut 3 bases from V and 11 bases from J; bases unmatched to any gene: 7. CDR3 region: CASSEPGQGARKLFF. In nucleotides, the CDR3 is TGTGCCAGCAGTGAGCCGGGACAGGGGGCTAGGAAACTGTTTTTT.

This sequence joins TRBV5-1 and TRBJ2-7, with 9 bases identical to TRBD1. Looked up from germline, CDR1 is SGHRS and CDR2 is YFSETQ. V lost 0 bases, J lost 4 bases, and 2 bases stayed unmatched. The CDR3 runs 14 residues. The CDR3 sequence: CASSLVDRGYEQYF. For the CDR3, the DNA is TGCGCCAGCAGCTTGGTTGACAGGGGGTACGAGCAGTACTTC.

As regards this clone: At the DNA level, this CDR3 is encoded by other sequences in the same sample as well. The CDR3 here is CASSQDGQGYEQYF. The CDR3 DNA is TGCGCCAGCAGCCAAGACGGTCAGGGCTACGAGCAGTACTTC. The chain carries TRBV4-1 and TRBJ2-7, with D maybe TRBD1 (5 bases). Trimming removed 0 bases at V and 3 bases at J, with 9 bases between. Germline V CDR1 and CDR2: MGHRA, YSYEKL. The CDR3 covers 14 residues.

This clone was counted once. The V call is TRBV28, the J call TRBJ2-7; 10 positions agree with TRBD1. CDR1 MDHEN and CDR2 SYDVKM come from the germline V gene. The J segment lost 1 base and the V segment lost 5 bases, leaving 5 bases of the junction unmatched. This CDR3 spans 15 amino acids. CDR3 in DNA: TGTGCCAGCAGTGGACCGGGACAGGGGTCCTACGAGCAGTACTTC. Translated: CASSGPGQGSYEQYF.

This chain links TRBV27 with TRBJ1-3; 12 nucleotides match TRBD1. The V and J ends lost 6 bases and 3 bases, in that order; junction bases with no gene match: 9. The germline CDR1 and CDR2 sequences are MNHEY and SMNVEV (reference sequence). This CDR3 region has 17 residues. The CDR3 DNA follows: TGTGCCAGCAGCCCCAGGGGGACAGGGGGCTTTGGAAACACCATATATTTT. Translating it yields CASSPRGTGGFGNTIYF.

This chain connects TRBV5-1 to TRBJ2-5, with 7 bases that match TRBD2. From germline, CDR1 is SGHRS and CDR2 YFSETQ. The CDR3 consists of 20 residues. J lost 4 bases, V lost 1 base, and 22 bases had no gene match. CDR3 DNA sequence: TGCGCCAGCAGCTTGCAAAGTCCATATATCGGGCGGGGGATGAGAGAGACCCAGTACTTC. Translation gives CASSLQSPYIGRGMRETQYF.

This clone was seen repeatedly, ten times or more. This chain joins TRBV12-3 or TRBV12-4 and TRBJ1-1; 10 bases match TRBD1. Trimming cost V 7 bases and J 4 bases; bases outside gene matches: 3. The CDR3 runs 13 residues. CDR3 DNA: TGTGCCAGCATCCGGACAGGGGGCACTGAAGCTTTCTTT. It translates to CASIRTGGTEAFF.

This clone was detected a few times. This CDR3 is CASSLVGGNTIYF. CDR3 in DNA: TGTGCCAGCAGCTTGGTGGGCGGAAACACCATATATTTT. This chain joins TRBV7-2 and TRBJ1-3; D call uncertain. The germline CDR1 and CDR2 sequences are SGHTA and FQGNSA. The CDR3 length is 13 residues. Trimming pared 3 bases from V and 4 bases from J, leaving 7 bases between.

The chain combines TRBV5-6 with TRBJ2-7, with TRBD1 matching 7 bases. Per germline, CDR1 SGHDT and CDR2 YYEEEE. Unmatched junction bases numbered 6, after V lost 3 bases and J lost 3 bases. This CDR3 contains 14 residues. The CDR3 loop is CASSWGQSYYEQYF. In DNA, the CDR3 is TGTGCCAGCAGCTGGGGACAGAGCTACTACGAGCAGTACTTC.

This clone was seen once. Other DNA sequences of this sample code for an identical CDR3. The chain carries TRBV4-1 and TRBJ2-7; a possible D gene is TRBD2 (5 bases). V lost 3 bases to trimming and J lost 2 bases, with 17 bases between them. The germline gives CDR1 MGHRA, CDR2 YSYEKL. This CDR3 comprises 16 residues. The CDR3 loop reads CASSQPTSGIPYEQYF. CDR3 DNA: TGCGCCAGCAGCCAGCCCACTAGTGGGATACCCTACGAGCAGTACTTC.

This clone was recorded only once. This chain links TRBV5-6 with TRBJ2-7; D is ambiguous. CDR1 is SGHDT, CDR2 YYEEEE, per germline. CDR3 length: 13 amino acids. Trimming removed 0 bases from V and 9 bases from J, with 13 bases in between. The CDR3 nucleotides read TGTGCCAGCAGCTTGGCTTCTATATTCGGGCAGTACTTC. As protein: CASSLASIFGQYF.

The rearrangement joins TRBV6-5 to TRBJ1-1; D gene ambiguous. The CDR3 has 13 residues. V was cut by 6 bases and J by 0 bases, with 8 bases left in between. The germline gives CDR1 MNHEY, CDR2 SVGAGI. The CDR3 coding sequence is TGTGCCAGCAGGGGGAGCCTGAACACTGAAGCTTTCTTT. Amino acid sequence: CASRGSLNTEAFF.

The chain has TRBV7-9 and TRBJ2-1, with D tentatively TRBD2 (6 bases). The ends were cut back, 4 bases at V and 0 bases at J, with 10 bases in the middle. Germline-derived CDR1 and CDR2 are SEHNR and FQNEAQ (reference sequence). The CDR3 is made up of 15 amino acids. The CDR3, as DNA: TGTGCCAGCAGCTCCGGGAGTAGCTCCTACAATGAGCAGTTCTTC. Translating it yields CASSSGSSSYNEQFF.

This chain uses TRBV3-1 (or the pseudogene TRBV3-2) with TRBJ1-2, with 7 nucleotides matching TRBD1. The germline V gene has CDR1 LGHDT and CDR2 YNNKEL (reference sequence). V shed 0 bases, J shed 6 bases, and the junction held 4 bases outside the gene matches. The CDR3 runs to 14 residues. The CDR3 sequence is CASSQDPTGNGYTF. The CDR3 coding sequence is TGTGCCAGCAGCCAAGACCCGACAGGGAATGGCTACACCTTC.

This clone was counted a single time. The V and J genes are TRBV2 and TRBJ2-1, with D perhaps matching TRBD2 (5 bases). V was clipped by 8 bases and J by 0 bases, with 11 bases between them. Germline lookup yields CDR1 SNHLY and CDR2 FYNNEI. The CDR3 runs 14 residues. CDR3 amino acids: CASFAGNSYNEQFF. CDR3 in DNA: TGTGCCAGCTTCGCGGGTAACTCCTACAATGAGCAGTTCTTC.

The V and J genes are TRBV2 and TRBJ2-3, with TRBD2 identical over 10 bases. The CDR3 covers 17 residues. Germline assignment: CDR1 SNHLY and CDR2 FYNNEI. J lost 5 bases, V lost 2 bases, and 10 bases had no gene match. CDR3 DNA sequence: TGTGCCAGCAGTGAATTCAGCCTAGCGGGAGTGGTAGATACGCAGTATTTT. Its translation is CASSEFSLAGVVDTQYF.

The chain recombines TRBV6-5 with TRBJ2-7; D remains ambiguous. The CDR3 covers 15 residues. Germline-derived CDR1 and CDR2 are MNHEY and SVGAGI. The ends were cut back, 6 bases at V and 3 bases at J, with 18 bases in the middle. The CDR3 DNA is TGTGCCAGCAGCCTCTATTTCGAGGCCGTCTACGAGCAGTACTTC. Translated: CASSLYFEAVYEQYF.

The rearrangement joins TRBV6-6 to TRBJ2-7; a weak D match, TRBD2 (6 bases). Deletions cut 4 bases from V and 0 bases from J, with 10 bases between. This CDR3 has 14 amino acids. CDR1 is MNHNY, CDR2 SVGAGI, per germline (reference sequence). The CDR3 region has the DNA TGTGCCAGCAGTTTTGACGGGAGCTCCTACGAGCAGTACTTC. This sequence encodes CASSFDGSSYEQYF.

The chain carries TRBV4-1 and TRBJ1-3; maybe TRBD1 (5 bases). Between the trimmed V and J ends, which lost 1 base and 0 bases, there was a span of 7 bases. Germline-derived CDR1 and CDR2 are MGHRA and YSYEKL. The CDR3 has 15 residues. The CDR3 spells CASSQGTNSGNTIYF. The DNA of the CDR3 is TGCGCCAGCAGCCAAGGGACAAACTCTGGAAACACCATATATTTT.

This clone was picked up a small number of times. The gene calls are TRBV7-9 and TRBJ2-2; a weak D match, TRBD1 (5 bases). The ends were cut back, 2 bases at V and 4 bases at J, with 11 bases in the middle. The CDR3 has 15 amino acids. Per the germline V gene, CDR1 is SEHNR and CDR2 is FQNEAQ (reference sequence). The CDR3 DNA reads TGTGCCAGCAGCTTACAGGGTCTGGTCACCGGGGAGCTGTTTTTT. Its protein is CASSLQGLVTGELFF. The whole variable domain, filled in from reference TRBV7-9 and TRBJ2-2, reads DTGVSQNPRHKITKRGQNVTFRCDPISEHNRLYWYRQTLGQGPEFLTYFQNEAQLEKSRLLSDRFSAERPKGSFSTLEIQRTEQGDSAMYLCASSLQGLVTGELFFGEGSRLTVL.

The chain couples TRBV7-2 to TRBJ1-2, with D perhaps matching TRBD1 (5 bases). V gave up 5 bases and J gave up 9 bases, with 13 bases separating them. This CDR3 spans 12 amino acids. Germline loops: CDR1 SGHTA, CDR2 FQGNSA. The CDR3 is CASSLTTVRYTF. DNA for the CDR3: TGTGCCAGCAGCCTCACGACAGTGCGCTACACCTTC.

The count of this clone is one. This chain links TRBV29-1 with TRBJ2-1; D perhaps matches TRBD2 (5 bases). The CDR3 extends over 13 amino acids. Germline loops: CDR1 SQVTM, CDR2 ANQGSEA. Trimming stripped 4 bases from V and 5 bases from J, with 12 bases between. Here the CDR3 reads CSVGRRANNEQFF. The CDR3 nucleotides read TGCAGCGTTGGGCGGCGGGCTAACAATGAGCAGTTCTTC.

This rearrangement joins TRBV7-2 to TRBJ1-2, with 9 bases lining up with TRBD1. CDR1 and CDR2 (germline): SGHTA, FQGNSA. Losses at the gene ends were 6 bases for V and 6 bases for J; bases not matched to a gene: 5. This CDR3 contains 13 residues. CDR3 DNA sequence: TGTGCCAGCAGACCGGGACAGGGACATGGCTACACCTTC. Its protein product is CASRPGQGHGYTF.